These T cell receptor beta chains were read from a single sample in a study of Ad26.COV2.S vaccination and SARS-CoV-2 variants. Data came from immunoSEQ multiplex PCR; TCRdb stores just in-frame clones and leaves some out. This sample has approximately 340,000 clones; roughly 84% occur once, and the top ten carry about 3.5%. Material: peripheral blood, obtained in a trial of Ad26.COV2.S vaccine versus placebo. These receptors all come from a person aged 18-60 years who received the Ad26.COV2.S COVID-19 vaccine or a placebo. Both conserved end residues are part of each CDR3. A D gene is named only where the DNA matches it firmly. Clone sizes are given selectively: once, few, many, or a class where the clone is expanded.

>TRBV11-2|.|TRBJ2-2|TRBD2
TGTGCCAGCAGCTTAAGCGGGGGAATCACCGGGGAGCTGTTTTTT
CASSLSGGITGELFF
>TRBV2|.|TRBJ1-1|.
TGTGCCAGCAGTGGCCATCTTAGGAACACTGAAGCTTTCTTT
CASSGHLRNTEAFF
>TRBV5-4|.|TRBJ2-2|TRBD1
TGTGCCAGCAGCTTGATAGGACAGGGGGCGCCCGGGGAGCTGTTTTTT
CASSLIGQGAPGELFF
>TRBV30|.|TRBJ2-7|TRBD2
TGTGCCTGGGCCGGCCTAGCGGGCCAACCCTTCTACGAGCAGTACTTC
CAWAGLAGQPFYEQYF
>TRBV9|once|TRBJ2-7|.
TGTGCCAGCAGCGGGGACGGGACATACGAGCAGTACTTC
CASSGDGTYEQYF
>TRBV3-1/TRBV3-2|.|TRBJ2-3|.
TGTGCCAGCAGCCAAAGGGCCCCGCCAGATACGCAGTATTTT
CASSQRAPPDTQYF
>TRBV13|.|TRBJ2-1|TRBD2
TGTGCCAGCAGCCCCCTAGCGGGAGTTTTCAATGAGCAGTTCTTC
CASSPLAGVFNEQFF
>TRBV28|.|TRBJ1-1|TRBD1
TGTGCCAGCTCCACTTCGCCCGGGACAGGGGCCACTGAAGCTTTCTTT
CASSTSPGTGATEAFF
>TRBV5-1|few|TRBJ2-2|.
TGCGCCAGCAGCTTGGATTTCCGGGGTGAGGGCGGGGAGCTGTTTTTT
CASSLDFRGEGGELFF
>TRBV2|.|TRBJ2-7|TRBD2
TGTGCCAGCAGCGGGGGACTAGCGGGACTTCTCTACGAGCAGTACTTC
CASSGGLAGLLYEQYF
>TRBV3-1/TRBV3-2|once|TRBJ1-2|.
TGTGCCAGCAGCCAACCGGACCTCTATGGCTACACCTTC
CASSQPDLYGYTF
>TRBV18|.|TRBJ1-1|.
TGTGCCAGCCAGTCGGGACGGTGGAACACTGAAGCTTTCTTT
CASQSGRWNTEAFF
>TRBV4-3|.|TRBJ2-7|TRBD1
TGCGCCAGCAGCCCGGGGACAGGGTCATACGAGCAGTACTTC
CASSPGTGSYEQYF
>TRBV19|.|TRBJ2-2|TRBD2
TGTGCCAGTAGTATTTACGGGGGGACCCAAGCCGGGGAGCTGTTTTTT
CASSIYGGTQAGELFF
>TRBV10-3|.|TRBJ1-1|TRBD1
TGTGCCATCATTTCCGGGACAGGGGATGAAGCTTTCTTT
CAIISGTGDEAFF
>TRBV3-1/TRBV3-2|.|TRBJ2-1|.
TGTGCCAGCACTAATCGGGGCTACAATGAGCAGTTCTTC
CASTNRGYNEQFF
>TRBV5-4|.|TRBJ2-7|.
TGTGCCAGCAGCTCCGGGACCGGCTCCTACGAGCAGTACTTC
CASSSGTGSYEQYF
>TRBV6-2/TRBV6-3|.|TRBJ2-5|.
TGTGCCAGCAGTTACGGAGGGGGCGGGGTAGAGACCCAGTACTTC
CASSYGGGGVETQYF
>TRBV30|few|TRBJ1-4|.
TGTGCCTGGAGTTCCTGGGGGAACTATGAAAAACTGTTTTTT
CAWSSWGNYEKLFF
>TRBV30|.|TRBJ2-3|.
TGTGCCTGGATGGATCGCATGGATACGCAGTATTTT
CAWMDRMDTQYF
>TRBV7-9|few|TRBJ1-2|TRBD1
TGTGCCAGCAGCTTACCCGACAGGGGTTGGGCTAACTATGGCTACACCTTC
CASSLPDRGWANYGYTF
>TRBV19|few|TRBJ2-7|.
TGTGCCAGTAGTATAATGGGGCAGGGAGGCTCCTACGAGCAGTACTTC
CASSIMGQGGSYEQYF
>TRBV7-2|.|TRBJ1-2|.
TGTGCCAGCAGCAAGGACCGGGACACTAACTATGGCTACACCTTC
CASSKDRDTNYGYTF
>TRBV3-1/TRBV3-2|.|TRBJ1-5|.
TGTGCCAGCAGCCAGGGAGGGACTTTCGGGCCCCAGCATTTT
CASSQGGTFGPQHF
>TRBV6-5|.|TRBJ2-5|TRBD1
TGTGCCAGCAGCCCCGACAGGGTTTGGAAAGAGACCCAGTACTTC
CASSPDRVWKETQYF
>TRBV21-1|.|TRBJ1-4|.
TGTGCCAGCAGCGCCCTAGGGAGGAAAGGGGCAAGGGGAAAACTGTTTTTT
CASSALGRKGARGKLFF
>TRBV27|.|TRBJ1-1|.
TGTGCCAGCAGTTCCAGGGGTTGGGCCACTGAAGCTTTCTTT
CASSSRGWATEAFF
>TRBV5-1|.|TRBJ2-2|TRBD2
TGCGCCAGCAGCTTTCTAGCGGGAGAGTCCGGGGAGCTGTTTTTT
CASSFLAGESGELFF
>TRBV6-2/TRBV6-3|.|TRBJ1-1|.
TGTGCCAGCAGCGAGCGATATGAAGCTTTCTTT
CASSERYEAFF